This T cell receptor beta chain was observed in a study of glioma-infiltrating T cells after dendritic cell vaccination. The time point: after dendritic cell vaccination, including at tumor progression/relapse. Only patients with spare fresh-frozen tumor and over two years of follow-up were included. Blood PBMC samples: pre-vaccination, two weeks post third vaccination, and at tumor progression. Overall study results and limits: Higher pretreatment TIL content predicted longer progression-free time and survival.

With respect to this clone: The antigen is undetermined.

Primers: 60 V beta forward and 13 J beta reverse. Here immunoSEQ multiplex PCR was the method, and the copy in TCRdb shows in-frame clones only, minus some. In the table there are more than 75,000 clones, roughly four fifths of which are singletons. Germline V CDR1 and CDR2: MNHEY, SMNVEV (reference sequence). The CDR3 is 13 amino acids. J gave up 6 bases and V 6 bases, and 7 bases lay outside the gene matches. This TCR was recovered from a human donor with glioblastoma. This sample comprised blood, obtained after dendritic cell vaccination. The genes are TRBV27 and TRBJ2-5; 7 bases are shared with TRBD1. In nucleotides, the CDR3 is TGTGCCAGCAGACCAGACAGGGCTAAGACCCAGTACTTC. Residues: CASRPDRAKTQYF.